This TCR beta chain is drawn from a study of identical twins. The J segment lost 6 bases and the V segment lost 5 bases, leaving 9 bases of the junction unmatched. Germline-derived CDR1 and CDR2 are SGHVS and FQNEAQ. This CDR3 comprises 16 residues. This clonotype has more than one count but fewer than ten. The antigen is unknown. Each CDR3 protein gets one entry after TCRdb re-called the 5' RACE reads with MiXCR. The sample gives about 900,000 distinct CDR3 sequences, 10% to 15% of which show up once; around 1.5% is in the top ten. Study-level findings and limits: Cross-sectional statistics underpinned the conclusions; the same donors were not followed.

These data also formed part of another study, on yellow fever vaccine responses in identical twins.

Material: PBMCs. The clonotype originates from a woman between 18 and 30 years old in good health. The V and J genes are TRBV7-8 and TRBJ2-7; TRBD2 matches 14 bases. CDR3 bases: TGTGCCAGCAGCGCAAGACTGGGACTAGCGGGAGTCGAGCAGTACTTC. The encoded protein is CASSARLGLAGVEQYF.